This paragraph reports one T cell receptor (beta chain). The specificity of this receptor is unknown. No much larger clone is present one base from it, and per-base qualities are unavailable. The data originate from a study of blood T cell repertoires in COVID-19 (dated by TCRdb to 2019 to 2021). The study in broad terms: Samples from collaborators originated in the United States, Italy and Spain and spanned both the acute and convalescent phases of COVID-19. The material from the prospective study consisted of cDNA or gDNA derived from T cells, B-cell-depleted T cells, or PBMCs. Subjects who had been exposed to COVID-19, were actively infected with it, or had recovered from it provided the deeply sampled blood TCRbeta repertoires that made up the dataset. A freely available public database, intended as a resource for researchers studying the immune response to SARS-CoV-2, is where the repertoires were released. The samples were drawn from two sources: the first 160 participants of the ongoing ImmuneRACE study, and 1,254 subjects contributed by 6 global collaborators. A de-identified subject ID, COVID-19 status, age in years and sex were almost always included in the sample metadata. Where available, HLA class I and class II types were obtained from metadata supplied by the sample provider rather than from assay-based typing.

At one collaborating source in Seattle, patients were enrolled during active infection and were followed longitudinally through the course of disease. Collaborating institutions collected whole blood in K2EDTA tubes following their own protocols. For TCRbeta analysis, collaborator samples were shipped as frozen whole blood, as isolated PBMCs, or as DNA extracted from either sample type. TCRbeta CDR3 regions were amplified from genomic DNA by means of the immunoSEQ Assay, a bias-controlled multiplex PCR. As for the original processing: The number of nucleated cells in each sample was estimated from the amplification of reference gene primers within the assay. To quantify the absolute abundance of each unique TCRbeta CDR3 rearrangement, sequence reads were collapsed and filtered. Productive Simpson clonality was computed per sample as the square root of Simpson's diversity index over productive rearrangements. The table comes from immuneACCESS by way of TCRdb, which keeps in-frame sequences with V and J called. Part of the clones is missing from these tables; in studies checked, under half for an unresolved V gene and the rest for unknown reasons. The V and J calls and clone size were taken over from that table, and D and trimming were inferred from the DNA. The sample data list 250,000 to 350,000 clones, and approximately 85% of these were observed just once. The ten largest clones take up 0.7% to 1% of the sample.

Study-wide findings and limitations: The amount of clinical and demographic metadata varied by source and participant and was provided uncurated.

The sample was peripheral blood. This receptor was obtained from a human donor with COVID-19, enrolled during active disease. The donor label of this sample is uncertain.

The CDR3 here reads CATRGGDYSNQPQHF. The DNA sequence reads TGTGCCACCCGGGGGGGGGATTATAGCAATCAGCCCCAGCATTTT. The V and J genes are TRBV19 and TRBJ1-5; the D segment could be TRBD1, given 5 matching bases. CDR1 and CDR2, looked up from the germline V gene (reference sequence), are LNHDA and SQIVND. Trimming removed 10 bases from V and 0 bases from J, leaving 16 bases between the germline ends. CDR3 length: 15 amino acids, cysteine to phenylalanine. Kept here is only the CDR3 DNA, which spans 45 bases and is read in frame from base 1.